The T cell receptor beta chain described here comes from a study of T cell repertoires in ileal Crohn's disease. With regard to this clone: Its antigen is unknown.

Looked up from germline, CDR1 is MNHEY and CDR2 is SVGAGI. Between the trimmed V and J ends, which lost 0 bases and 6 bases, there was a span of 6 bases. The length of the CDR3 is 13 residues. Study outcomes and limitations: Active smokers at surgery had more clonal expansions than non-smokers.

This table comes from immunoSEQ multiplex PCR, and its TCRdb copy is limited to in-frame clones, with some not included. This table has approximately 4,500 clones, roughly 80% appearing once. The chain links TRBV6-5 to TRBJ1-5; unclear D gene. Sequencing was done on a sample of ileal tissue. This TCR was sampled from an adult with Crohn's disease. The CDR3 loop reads CASSYSNTQPQHF. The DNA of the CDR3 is TGTGCCAGCAGTTACTCGAACACTCAGCCCCAGCATTTT.